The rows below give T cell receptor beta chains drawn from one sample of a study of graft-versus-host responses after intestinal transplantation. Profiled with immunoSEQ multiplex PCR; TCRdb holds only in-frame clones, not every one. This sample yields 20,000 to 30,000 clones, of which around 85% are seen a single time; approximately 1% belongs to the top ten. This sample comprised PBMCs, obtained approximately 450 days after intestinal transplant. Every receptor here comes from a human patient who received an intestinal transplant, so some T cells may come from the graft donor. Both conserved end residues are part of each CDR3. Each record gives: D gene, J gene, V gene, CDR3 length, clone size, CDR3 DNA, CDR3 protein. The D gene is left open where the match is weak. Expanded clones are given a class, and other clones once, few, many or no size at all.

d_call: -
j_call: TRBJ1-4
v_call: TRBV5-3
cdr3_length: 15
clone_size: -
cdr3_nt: TGTGCCAGAAGCTTGGAGCTGCGCACTAATGAAAAACTGTTTTTT
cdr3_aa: CARSLELRTNEKLFF

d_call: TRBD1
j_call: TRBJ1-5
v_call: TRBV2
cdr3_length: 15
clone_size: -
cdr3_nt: TGTGCCAGCCTTACAACGGGACAGCAAGGACAGCCCCAGCATTTT
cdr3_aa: CASLTTGQQGQPQHF

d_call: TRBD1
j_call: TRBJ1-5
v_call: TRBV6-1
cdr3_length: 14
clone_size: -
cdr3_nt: TGTGCCAGCAGTGAAGCGACAGGGTGGCAGCCCCAGCATTTT
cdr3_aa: CASSEATGWQPQHF

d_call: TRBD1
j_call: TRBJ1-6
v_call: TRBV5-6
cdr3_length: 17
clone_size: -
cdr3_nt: TGTGCCAGCAGCTTGCGGACAGGGAGCTCCTATAATTCACCCCTCCACTTT
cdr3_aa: CASSLRTGSSYNSPLHF

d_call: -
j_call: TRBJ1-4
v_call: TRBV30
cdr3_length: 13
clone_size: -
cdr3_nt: TGTGCCTGGGCCTATAGAACTAATGAAAAACTGTTTTTT
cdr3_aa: CAWAYRTNEKLFF

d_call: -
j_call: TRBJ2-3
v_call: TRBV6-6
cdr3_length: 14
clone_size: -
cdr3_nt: TGTGCCAGCAGTAACAGGGTGGTCACAGATACGCAGTATTTT
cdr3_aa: CASSNRVVTDTQYF

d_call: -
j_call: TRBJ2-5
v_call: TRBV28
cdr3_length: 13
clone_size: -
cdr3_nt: TGTGCCAGCAGCTTCGGGGTGCCGGAGACCCAGTACTTC
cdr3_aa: CASSFGVPETQYF

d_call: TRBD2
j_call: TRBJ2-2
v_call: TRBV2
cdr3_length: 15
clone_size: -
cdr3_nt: TGTGCCAGCAGTGGTCTAGCGGGTGGGGAAGGGGAGCTGTTTTTT
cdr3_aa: CASSGLAGGEGELFF

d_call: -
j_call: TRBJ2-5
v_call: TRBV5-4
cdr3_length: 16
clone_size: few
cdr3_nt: TGTGCCAGCAGCGTGGGTGGCAGGGGATCCCAAGAGACCCAGTACTTC
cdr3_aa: CASSVGGRGSQETQYF

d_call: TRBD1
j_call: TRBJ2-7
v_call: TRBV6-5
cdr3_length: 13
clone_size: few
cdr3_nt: TGTGCCAGCATGGGACAGGGGGCTTACGAGCAGTACTTC
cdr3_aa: CASMGQGAYEQYF

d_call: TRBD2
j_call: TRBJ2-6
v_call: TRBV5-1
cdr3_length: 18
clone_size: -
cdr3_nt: TGCGCCTGCAGCTCGAGCGGCGGGAGGGGGTCTGGGGCCAACGTCCTGACTTTC
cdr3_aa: CACSSSGGRGSGANVLTF

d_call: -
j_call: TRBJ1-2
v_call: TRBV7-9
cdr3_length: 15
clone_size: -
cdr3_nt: TGTGCCAGCAGCTTAGGAGGGACCCCCAACTATGGCTACACCTTC
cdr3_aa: CASSLGGTPNYGYTF